One sample yielded the 32 T cell receptor beta chains listed below, sequenced in a study of blood T cell repertoires in COVID-19. Assay used: immunoSEQ multiplex PCR; TCRdb lists only in-frame clones, some missing. The sample lists some 140,000 clones, about 86% occurring once. Input material: peripheral blood. These receptors were obtained from a woman of 80 years or more with acute or convalescent COVID-19.

CDR3 region: CASSYSRQGVYNEQFF. The CDR3, as DNA: TGTGCCAGCAGTTACTCGCGACAGGGGGTCTACAATGAGCAGTTCTTC. The gene calls are TRBV6-2 or TRBV6-3 and TRBJ2-1; 9 nucleotides match TRBD1. The CDR3 runs 16 residues. J lost 3 bases, V lost 0 bases, and 3 bases had no gene match. Germline values: CDR1 MNHEY, CDR2 SVGEGT.

This chain connects TRBV5-6 to TRBJ1-4; D is ambiguous. Germline values: CDR1 SGHDT, CDR2 YYEEEE. The CDR3 covers 15 residues. Trimming shortened V by 0 bases and J by 8 bases, and 14 bases separated the two germline ends. As DNA, the CDR3 is TGTGCCAGCAGCTTGGTTTCAGCCCTGCGGGAAAAACTGTTTTTT. Translation gives CASSLVSALREKLFF.

V usage is TRBV6-5 and J usage is TRBJ2-1, with 7 nucleotides matching TRBD2. The V gene end was trimmed by 7 bases and the J gene end by 2 bases; junction bases not matched to a gene: 5. This CDR3 comprises 14 residues. CDR1 MNHEY and CDR2 SVGAGI come from the germline V gene. Here the CDR3 DNA reads TGTGCCAGCACGGGACTACCTACCTACAATGAGCAGTTCTTC. Protein: CASTGLPTYNEQFF.

This chain uses TRBV11-2 with TRBJ2-7; 9 bases line up with TRBD2. CDR1 SGHAT and CDR2 FQNNGV come from the germline V gene. The CDR3 extends over 16 amino acids. Trimming took 1 base from V and 1 from J; bases not matched to a gene: 5. The CDR3 sequence is CASSLGVSGGSYEQYF. For the CDR3, the DNA is TGTGCCAGCAGCTTAGGAGTTAGCGGGGGATCCTACGAGCAGTACTTC.

J is TRBJ2-5 and V is TRBV11-2; D gene unclear. V was cut by 2 bases and J by 2 bases, with 9 bases left in between. Germline values: CDR1 SGHAT, CDR2 FQNNGV. This CDR3 comprises 14 residues. The chain's CDR3 is CASSLTAGQETQYF. Written as DNA, the CDR3 is TGTGCCAGCAGCTTAACGGCAGGACAAGAGACCCAGTACTTC.

The chain joins TRBV7-6 to TRBJ2-7, with D maybe TRBD1 (5 bases). The V end lost 1 base, the J end lost 3 bases, and 7 bases lay between the germline ends. The germline V gene has CDR1 SGHVS and CDR2 FNYEAQ. This CDR3 spans 13 amino acids. CDR3 in amino acids: CASSLGQNYEQYF. The CDR3 DNA reads TGTGCCAGCAGCTTAGGACAGAACTACGAGCAGTACTTC.

This clone was counted a single time. In DNA, the CDR3 is TGTGCCAGCAGCTTGGGCCCGACATCCTACGAGCAGTACTTC. Protein: CASSLGPTSYEQYF. The chain joins TRBV5-5 to TRBJ2-7; D uncertain. Germline loops: CDR1 SGHKS, CDR2 YYEKEE (reference sequence). The CDR3 is 14 amino acids. The germline V and J ends were trimmed by 0 bases and 1 base, with 8 bases remaining between them.

CDR3 DNA sequence: TGTGCCAGTAGTAACCCTTCGACAGGCGGAACCTACTATGGCTACACCTTC. Its protein is CASSNPSTGGTYYGYTF. The rearrangement joins TRBV19 to TRBJ1-2; possibly TRBD1 for D (6 bases). Trimming left V 4 bases short and J 3 bases short, with 21 bases between. CDR3 length equals 17 residues. Germline CDR1 reads LNHDA; CDR2 reads SQIVND (reference sequence).

The chain couples TRBV18 to TRBJ1-2; the match to TRBD1 covers 11 bases. The CDR3 runs to 15 residues. V dropped 2 bases and J dropped 4; count of bases not matched to a gene: 3. Germline CDR1 and CDR2: KGHSH and LQKENI. The DNA for the CDR3 is TGTGCCAGCTCACCAGGGACAGGGGGACCCTATGGCTACACCTTC. This translates into CASSPGTGGPYGYTF.

The J gene is TRBJ2-1, the V gene TRBV6-5; 7 bases are shared with TRBD1. The CDR3 has 16 amino acids. Germline V CDR1 and CDR2: MNHEY, SVGAGI. V lost 4 bases, J lost 0 bases, and 6 bases stayed unmatched. CDR3 coding DNA: TGTGCCAGCAGTTCCGTACAGGGGAGCTCCTACAATGAGCAGTTCTTC. Translating gives CASSSVQGSSYNEQFF.

CDR3 in DNA: TGTGCCAGCAAGGGACAGGGGTCAAATACGCAGTATTTT. Translation gives CASKGQGSNTQYF. The rearrangement uses TRBV6-5 and TRBJ2-3, with TRBD1 matching 10 bases. Per the germline V gene, CDR1 is MNHEY and CDR2 is SVGAGI. The CDR3 consists of 13 residues. V lost 7 bases to trimming and J lost 7 bases; unmatched junction nucleotides: 5.

This chain links TRBV5-1 with TRBJ2-1, with 7 bases aligning to TRBD2. J gave up 4 bases and V 2 bases, and 3 bases lay outside the gene matches. Germline assignment: CDR1 SGHRS and CDR2 YFSETQ. This CDR3 is 14 amino acids long. CDR3 sequence (DNA): TGCGCCAGCAGCTTAAAGGGAGGGTACAATGAGCAGTTCTTC. It encodes CASSLKGGYNEQFF.

The sample holds a few counts of this clone. V and J are TRBV2 and TRBJ1-4, with D maybe TRBD1 (6 bases). Looked up from germline, CDR1 is SNHLY and CDR2 is FYNNEI. The CDR3 consists of 14 residues. The germline V and J ends were trimmed by 7 bases and 0 bases, with 9 bases remaining between them. The CDR3 protein is CASNRTATNEKLFF. The CDR3, as DNA: TGTGCCAGCAATCGGACAGCAACTAATGAAAAACTGTTTTTT.

The table lists this clone with a few counts. V usage is TRBV28 and J usage is TRBJ1-4, with D possibly being TRBD1 (5 bases). The CDR3 extends over 18 amino acids. The V and J ends lost 5 bases and 7 bases respectively, with 26 bases between them. The V gene's germline CDR1 is MDHEN and CDR2 SYDVKM. The CDR3, as DNA: TGTGCCAGCAGTCTCAACCCCGGCGGTGGTCAGGGAGGTGAAAAACTGTTTTTT. Its protein product is CASSLNPGGGQGGEKLFF.

The chain joins TRBV19 to TRBJ1-5, with TRBD1 matching 7 bases. Trimming cost V 5 bases and J 3 bases; bases outside gene matches: 7. CDR1 is LNHDA and CDR2 is SQIVND in the germline V gene (reference sequence). The CDR3 consists of 15 residues. The CDR3 nucleotides read TGTGCCAGTAGTCTACGGACAGGCTTCAATCAGCCCCAGCATTTT. Protein: CASSLRTGFNQPQHF. The entire variable domain, with the rest obtained from reference TRBV19 and TRBJ1-5, is as follows: DGGITQSPKYLFRKEGQNVTLSCEQNLNHDAMYWYRQDPGQGLRLIYYSQIVNDFQKGDIAEGYSVSREKKESFPLTVTSAQKNPTAFYLCASSLRTGFNQPQHFGDGTRLSIL.

This clone has a handful of counts. The chain employs TRBV5-4 and TRBJ2-5, with D possibly being TRBD2 (6 bases). Trimming pared 4 bases from V and 5 bases from J, leaving 15 bases between. The CDR3 is 14 amino acids. Per the germline V gene, CDR1 is SGHNT and CDR2 is YYREEE (reference sequence). The DNA for the CDR3 is TGTGCCAGCAGCCCACCGACTAGAGGGGAGACCCAGTACTTC. It codes for CASSPPTRGETQYF.

The chain recombines TRBV3-1 (or the pseudogene TRBV3-2) with TRBJ1-3, with D maybe TRBD1 (5 bases). The ends were cut back, 1 base at V and 1 base at J, with 8 bases in the middle. In germline, CDR1 is LGHDT, CDR2 YNNKEL (reference sequence). There are 15 residues in the CDR3. This chain's CDR3 is CASSQVGGSGNTIYF. DNA for the CDR3: TGTGCCAGCAGCCAAGTCGGGGGGTCTGGAAACACCATATATTTT.

V and J are TRBV9 and TRBJ2-5, with 7 bases matching TRBD2. The V gene's germline CDR1 is SGDLS and CDR2 YYNGEE. CDR3 length: 18 amino acids. The ends lost 2 bases at V and 2 bases at J; junction bases unmatched: 15. For the CDR3, the DNA is TGTGCCAGCAGCGTCACGGCGGGCGGGGGTCGGCGGCAAGAGACCCAGTACTTC. Its protein is CASSVTAGGGRRQETQYF.

This clone was seen once. The chain combines TRBV2 with TRBJ2-7, with TRBD1 matching 8 bases. Per germline, CDR1 SNHLY and CDR2 FYNNEI. The trim removed 4 bases at V and 5 bases at J, leaving 13 bases unmatched. This CDR3 is built from 16 residues. The CDR3, as DNA: TGTGCCAGCAGTGGACGCAGGGGGCTGGCTTTAGACGAGCAGTACTTC. It specifies CASSGRRGLALDEQYF. Looking up the rest from reference TRBV2 and TRBJ2-7 gives the full variable domain: EPEVTQTPSHQVTQMGQEVILRCVPISNHLYFYWYRQILGQKVEFLVSFYNNEISEKSEIFDDQFSVERPDGSNFTLKIRSTKLEDSAMYFCASSGRRGLALDEQYFGPGTRLTVT.

The chain employs TRBV19 and TRBJ1-2; 7 bases are a match to TRBD1. Germline values: CDR1 LNHDA, CDR2 SQIVND (reference sequence). The V gene end was trimmed by 0 bases and the J gene end by 4 bases; junction bases not matched to a gene: 8. The CDR3 has 16 residues. The CDR3: CASSIDEDRSVYGYTF. The CDR3 nucleotides are TGTGCCAGTAGTATAGACGAGGACAGGAGTGTCTATGGCTACACCTTC.

The CDR3 spells CASSPRGATEAFF. The CDR3 nucleotides read TGCGCCAGCAGCCCCCGGGGGGCCACTGAAGCTTTCTTT. The chain has TRBV5-1 and TRBJ1-1; the D gene is possibly TRBD1 (6 bases). From germline, CDR1 is SGHRS and CDR2 YFSETQ. The CDR3 length is 13 residues. Trimming took off 4 bases at V and 4 bases at J, with 11 bases between the two ends.

This sequence joins TRBV21-1 and TRBJ2-2; the table gives TRBD1 as D, unverified against the DNA. TRBV21-1 is reported as a pseudogene. There are 19 residues in the CDR3. The CDR3 DNA reads TGTGCCAGCAGCAAAGTAGAGGGGGAGACCGACAGGGCTACCGGGGAGCTGTTTTTT. Protein: CASSKVEGETDRATGELFF.

The chain is built from TRBV3-1 (or the pseudogene TRBV3-2) and TRBJ1-5; 9 bases are a match to TRBD1. This CDR3 has 20 residues. Germline lookup yields CDR1 LGHDT and CDR2 YNNKEL (reference sequence). V shed 3 bases, J shed 6 bases, and the junction held 21 bases outside the gene matches. CDR3 nucleotide sequence: TGTGCCAGCAGCCAGGATCCCAGCAGGACAGGGGTCCCCAAGGGTCAGCCCCAGCATTTT. Protein: CASSQDPSRTGVPKGQPQHF.

The J gene is TRBJ1-6, the V gene TRBV5-4; 8 bases line up with TRBD1. Germline CDR1 is SGHNT and CDR2 is YYREEE (reference sequence). The CDR3 is made up of 14 amino acids. Unmatched junction bases numbered 8, after V lost 5 bases and J lost 10 bases. This chain's CDR3 is CASSPQGARSPLHF. The CDR3 region has the DNA TGTGCCAGCAGTCCTCAGGGGGCGCGATCACCCCTCCACTTT.

CDR3 sequence: CASSNGPNSNQPQHF. CDR3 bases: TGTGCCAGCAGTAACGGTCCAAATAGCAATCAGCCCCAGCATTTT. J is TRBJ1-5 and V is TRBV2, with D unresolved. The CDR3 has 15 residues. Germline V gene lookup returns CDR1 SNHLY and CDR2 FYNNEI. With 5 bases removed from V and 0 bases from J, the gap between germline ends came to 11 bases.

A few counts support this clone. The V call is TRBV6-1, the J call TRBJ1-5; 9 bases agree with TRBD1. CDR3 length: 16 amino acids. Germline V CDR1 and CDR2: MNHNS, SASEGT. Trimming took 4 bases from V and 6 from J; bases not matched to a gene: 10. CDR3 loop: CASSALDRGTSQPQHF. CDR3 coding DNA: TGTGCCAGCAGTGCGCTAGACAGGGGGACTAGTCAGCCCCAGCATTTT.

The CDR3 DNA follows: TGTGCCAGCAGCGAAACGGGACAGTACACTGAAGCTTTCTTT. Its translation is CASSETGQYTEAFF. The rearrangement uses TRBV9 and TRBJ1-1, with TRBD1 identical over 7 bases. In germline, CDR1 is SGDLS, CDR2 YYNGEE. V lost 3 bases, J lost 3 bases, and 5 bases stayed unmatched. The CDR3 sequence is 14 residues long.

This chain joins TRBV2 and TRBJ2-5; 8 bases align to TRBD2. V was pared by 6 bases and J by 3 bases, with 3 bases of the junction left unmatched. The germline gives CDR1 SNHLY, CDR2 FYNNEI. The CDR3 contains 13 residues. DNA for the CDR3: TGTGCCAGCAGAAAAGCGGGGGAAGAGACCCAGTACTTC. Its protein product is CASRKAGEETQYF. Supplemented by reference TRBV2 and TRBJ2-5, the full variable domain reads EPEVTQTPSHQVTQMGQEVILRCVPISNHLYFYWYRQILGQKVEFLVSFYNNEISEKSEIFDDQFSVERPDGSNFTLKIRSTKLEDSAMYFCASRKAGEETQYFGPGTRLLVL.

The chain carries TRBV30 and TRBJ1-1; possibly TRBD1 for D (5 bases). Germline-derived CDR1 and CDR2 are GTSNPN and SVGIG (reference sequence). The CDR3 has 12 amino acids. V lost 1 base and J 7 bases, leaving 10 bases between the germline ends. CDR3 loop: CAWSAGHNEAFF. CDR3 bases: TGTGCCTGGAGTGCCGGACACAATGAAGCTTTCTTT. Full variable domain (missing parts from reference TRBV30 and TRBJ1-1): SQTIHQWPATLVQPVGSPLSLECTVEGTSNPNLYWYRQAAGRGLQLLFYSVGIGQISSEVPQNLSASRPQDRQFILSSKKLLLSDSGFYLCAWSAGHNEAFFGQGTRLTVV.

The chain carries TRBV5-6 and TRBJ1-1; 7 nucleotides agree with TRBD1. J lost 5 bases, V lost 0 bases, and 7 bases had no gene match. CDR1 SGHDT and CDR2 YYEEEE come from the germline V gene. This CDR3 has 15 residues. The CDR3 nucleotides are TGTGCCAGCAGCTTGGTTAGACAGGGAAGAACTGAAGCTTTCTTT. Translated: CASSLVRQGRTEAFF.

V is TRBV3-1 (or the pseudogene TRBV3-2) and J is TRBJ2-5, with 9 bases lining up with TRBD2. Germline CDR1 is LGHDT and CDR2 is YNNKEL (reference sequence). The CDR3 length is 17 residues. V lost 0 bases to trimming and J lost 0 bases; unmatched junction nucleotides: 5. The CDR3 DNA reads TGTGCCAGCAGCCAAGAGGGGGCTAGCGGGGACCAAGAGACCCAGTACTTC. Residues: CASSQEGASGDQETQYF.

V is TRBV5-4 and J is TRBJ1-2; D unclear. CDR3 length: 12 amino acids. The ends were cut back, 0 bases at V and 7 bases at J, with 7 bases in the middle. Per germline, CDR1 SGHNT and CDR2 YYREEE (reference sequence). CDR3 nucleotides: TGTGCCAGCAGCTTGGTCGGCGGTGGCTACACCTTC. It is translated as CASSLVGGGYTF.